A selection of T cell receptor beta chains follows, all from one sample in a study of T cells in localized non-small cell lung cancer. TCRdb's table, derived via immunoSEQ multiplex PCR, lists solely in-frame clones and lacks some. The table has more than 35,000 clones, 90% to 95% seen once. The sequencing here drew on peripheral blood, taken before any cancer treatment. The receptors shown here come from a female donor aged 60 or older with stage I lung adenocarcinoma. Each CDR3 is given with its conserved first and last residue. A D gene is named only where the DNA matches it firmly. The listing skips clone size in some rows; elsewhere it reads once, few, many or a size class.

V: TRBV6-1
length: 15
size: -
J: TRBJ1-5
D: -
DNA: TGTGCCAGCAGTGAAGAGGGTCTAAGGAATCAGCCCCAGCATTTT
CDR3: CASSEEGLRNQPQHF

V: TRBV5-6
length: 16
size: once
J: TRBJ2-1
D: -
DNA: TGTGCCAGCAGCTTGGGGAAGGGTTTCTCCTACAATGAGCAGTTCTTC
CDR3: CASSLGKGFSYNEQFF

V: TRBV7-9
length: 15
size: -
J: TRBJ2-2
D: TRBD1
DNA: TGTGCCAGCAACCAAGGCAGGGGGAATCGCGGGGAGCTGTTTTTT
CDR3: CASNQGRGNRGELFF

V: TRBV9
length: 13
size: -
J: TRBJ1-1
D: -
DNA: TGTGCCAGCACCCGGAGCTCCAGCACTGAAGCTTTCTTT
CDR3: CASTRSSSTEAFF

V: TRBV19
length: 15
size: once
J: TRBJ2-3
D: TRBD1
DNA: TGTGCCAGTAGTAGTCTCAGGGGGCAGGCAGATACGCAGTATTTT
CDR3: CASSSLRGQADTQYF

V: TRBV19
length: 15
size: -
J: TRBJ1-5
D: -
DNA: TGTGCCAGTAGTGGGGGAGAGTATAGCAATCAGCCCCAGCATTTT
CDR3: CASSGGEYSNQPQHF

V: TRBV6-5
length: 15
size: -
J: TRBJ1-1
D: -
DNA: TGTGCCAGCAGCCAATGGGAGCAGGCGAACACTGAAGCTTTCTTT
CDR3: CASSQWEQANTEAFF

V: TRBV7-9
length: 15
size: -
J: TRBJ2-4
D: TRBD2
DNA: TGTGCCAGCAGCCCCCAGGGCGGGGGAGTAGGCATTCAGTACTTC
CDR3: CASSPQGGGVGIQYF

V: TRBV27
length: 15
size: -
J: TRBJ1-4
D: -
DNA: TGTGCCAGCAGTTGGGCGGGGGGAATCGTAGAAAAACTGTTTTTT
CDR3: CASSWAGGIVEKLFF

V: TRBV7-8
length: 16
size: -
J: TRBJ1-5
D: -
DNA: TGTGCCAGCAGCTTAAACATAGCAGGATTAGGCCAGCCCCAGCATTTT
CDR3: CASSLNIAGLGQPQHF

V: TRBV29-1
length: 14
size: -
J: TRBJ2-1
D: -
DNA: TGCAGCGTACTTAAGACGGGGGAAGGGAATGAGCAGTTCTTC
CDR3: CSVLKTGEGNEQFF

V: TRBV5-6
length: 14
size: -
J: TRBJ2-7
D: TRBD1
DNA: TGTGCCAGCAGCTTGGGACCAGGGGGCCACGAGCAGTACTTC
CDR3: CASSLGPGGHEQYF

V: TRBV10-3
length: 16
size: -
J: TRBJ1-3
D: TRBD1
DNA: TGTGCCACCAACCCTCCGGGACAGGGGTCGGGAAACACCATATATTTT
CDR3: CATNPPGQGSGNTIYF

V: TRBV7-2
length: 17
size: -
J: TRBJ2-2
D: TRBD1
DNA: TGTGCCAGCAGCTCCCCGCCGGGACAGGGGGCGACCGGGGAGCTGTTTTTT
CDR3: CASSSPPGQGATGELFF

V: TRBV2
length: 15
size: -
J: TRBJ2-1
D: TRBD2
DNA: TGTGCCAGCAGACAGACTAGCGGGGGGGCCGGCGAGCAGTTCTTC
CDR3: CASRQTSGGAGEQFF

V: TRBV6-1
length: 15
size: -
J: TRBJ1-1
D: -
DNA: TGTGCCAGCAGTGAAAATTCGGGGGTAAACACTGAAGCTTTCTTT
CDR3: CASSENSGVNTEAFF

V: TRBV27
length: 13
size: -
J: TRBJ1-6
D: -
DNA: TGTGCCAGCAGTTTAGCACAGAATTCACCCCTCCACTTT
CDR3: CASSLAQNSPLHF

V: TRBV6-5
length: 15
size: once
J: TRBJ2-1
D: -
DNA: TGTGCCAGCAGCAAAGGCCCATCAAGGGACAATGAGCAGTTCTTC
CDR3: CASSKGPSRDNEQFF

V: TRBV9
length: 15
size: -
J: TRBJ2-2
D: -
DNA: TGTGCCAGCAGCGTAGGATCCGGGGTCACCGGGGAGCTGTTTTTT
CDR3: CASSVGSGVTGELFF

V: TRBV2
length: 16
size: -
J: TRBJ1-6
D: TRBD1
DNA: TGTGCCAGCAGTCCATCTCAGGACAGGGGGCGGTCACCCCTCCACTTT
CDR3: CASSPSQDRGRSPLHF

V: TRBV29-1
length: 13
size: -
J: TRBJ2-2
D: -
DNA: TGCAGCGTTGAGGATAGAGCCACCGGGGAGCTGTTTTTT
CDR3: CSVEDRATGELFF

V: TRBV19
length: 17
size: -
J: TRBJ2-2
D: TRBD1
DNA: TGTGCCAGTAGTTTCAACAGGGGGCTTGCGAACACCGGGGAGCTGTTTTTT
CDR3: CASSFNRGLANTGELFF

V: TRBV7-2
length: 16
size: -
J: TRBJ2-3
D: -
DNA: TGTGCCAGCAGCCTGGGGGGGGCTACTACCACAGATACGCAGTATTTT
CDR3: CASSLGGATTTDTQYF

V: TRBV14
length: 15
size: few
J: TRBJ2-1
D: TRBD2
DNA: TGTGCCAGCAGCCCCCCCGGGGGGGCCCACAATGAGCAGTTCTTC
CDR3: CASSPPGGAHNEQFF

V: TRBV10-1
length: 15
size: few
J: TRBJ1-6
D: -
DNA: TGCGCCAGCAGTGGGGGAACAGCCGATAATTCACCCCTCCACTTT
CDR3: CASSGGTADNSPLHF

V: TRBV7-2
length: 15
size: -
J: TRBJ2-3
D: -
DNA: TGTGCCAGCAGCTTAGTATCGTCTAACACAGATACGCAGTATTTT
CDR3: CASSLVSSNTDTQYF

V: TRBV5-1
length: 16
size: -
J: TRBJ2-5
D: TRBD2
DNA: TGCGCCAGCAGCTTGGATAGCGGACTAGCCCATGAGACCCAGTACTTC
CDR3: CASSLDSGLAHETQYF

V: TRBV6-6
length: 13
size: -
J: TRBJ2-7
D: -
DNA: TGTGCCAGCAGTTACGGGGGGAACTACGAGCAGTACTTC
CDR3: CASSYGGNYEQYF

V: TRBV19
length: 16
size: -
J: TRBJ1-5
D: -
DNA: TGTGCCAGTAGTATAGTAGGGCCCCTAGACCATCAGCCCCAGCATTTT
CDR3: CASSIVGPLDHQPQHF

V: TRBV15
length: 16
size: -
J: TRBJ2-3
D: -
DNA: TGTGCCACCAGCAGAGATCGTCGGGGATTGGGAGATACGCAGTATTTT
CDR3: CATSRDRRGLGDTQYF

V: TRBV12-5
length: 17
size: -
J: TRBJ2-1
D: TRBD2
DNA: TGTGCTAGTGGTTTGTACACTAGCGGGGGCCCGGGGAATGAGCAGTTCTTC
CDR3: CASGLYTSGGPGNEQFF

V: TRBV11-1
length: 18
size: -
J: TRBJ1-2
D: -
DNA: TGTGCCAGCAGCTTCCCTAGGGGGACACACACGCCTAACTATGGCTACACCTTC
CDR3: CASSFPRGTHTPNYGYTF

V: TRBV9
length: 15
size: -
J: TRBJ2-1
D: TRBD1
DNA: TGTGCCAGCAGCGTAGACAGGGGTACCTACAATGAGCAGTTCTTC
CDR3: CASSVDRGTYNEQFF

V: TRBV4-1
length: 16
size: -
J: TRBJ2-3
D: -
DNA: TGCGCCAGCAGCCGCACGGGTCTAGCAGAGGCAGATACGCAGTATTTT
CDR3: CASSRTGLAEADTQYF

V: TRBV7-2
length: 15
size: -
J: TRBJ2-7
D: -
DNA: TGTGCCAGCAGCCTGGGCTTGGGGCACGTCTACGAGCAGTACTTC
CDR3: CASSLGLGHVYEQYF

V: TRBV7-8
length: 13
size: -
J: TRBJ2-7
D: -
DNA: TGTGCCAGCAGCTTAGCGCAGGGTTACGAGCAGTACTTC
CDR3: CASSLAQGYEQYF

V: TRBV5-1
length: 15
size: -
J: TRBJ2-1
D: TRBD1
DNA: TGCGCCAGCAGCCGTGGGACAGGGGGTGGGAATGAGCAGTTCTTC
CDR3: CASSRGTGGGNEQFF

V: TRBV11-3
length: 15
size: -
J: TRBJ2-1
D: -
DNA: TGTGCCAGCAGCGGGGGGGCGGCCCCGTGGGATGAGCAGTTCTTC
CDR3: CASSGGAAPWDEQFF

V: TRBV29-1
length: 14
size: -
J: TRBJ2-1
D: -
DNA: TGCAGCGTTGAAGGCAGGGGACTTGGCAATGAGCAGTTCTTC
CDR3: CSVEGRGLGNEQFF

V: TRBV2
length: 15
size: -
J: TRBJ2-1
D: -
DNA: TGTGCCAGCAGTGGGTCGGGCAGGGCCAACAATGAGCAGTTCTTC
CDR3: CASSGSGRANNEQFF

V: TRBV7-9
length: 16
size: -
J: TRBJ1-3
D: -
DNA: TGTGCCAGCAGCTTAGTCAGGCAGGTAGCTGGAAACACCATATATTTT
CDR3: CASSLVRQVAGNTIYF

V: TRBV5-1
length: 13
size: -
J: TRBJ2-1
D: -
DNA: TGCGCCAGCAGCTTGGCCACAGGGAATGAGCAGTTCTTC
CDR3: CASSLATGNEQFF

V: TRBV27
length: 14
size: -
J: TRBJ2-5
D: -
DNA: TGTGCCAGCAGTGAACAACTCCGGTGGGAGACCCAGTACTTC
CDR3: CASSEQLRWETQYF

V: TRBV15
length: 14
size: -
J: TRBJ1-6
D: -
DNA: TGTGCCACCAGCATGGGGGGGGTGAATTCACCCCTCCACTTT
CDR3: CATSMGGVNSPLHF

V: TRBV7-2
length: 15
size: -
J: TRBJ2-7
D: -
DNA: TGTGCCAGCAGCCTGGGCTTGGGGCACGTCTACGAGCAGTACTTC
CDR3: CASSLGLGHVYEQYF

V: TRBV5-1
length: 16
size: -
J: TRBJ2-7
D: TRBD1
DNA: TGCGCCAGCAGCCCAAGCGGCGGGGGACAGGGGTACGAGCAGTACTTC
CDR3: CASSPSGGGQGYEQYF

V: TRBV6-6
length: 13
size: -
J: TRBJ1-5
D: -
DNA: TGTGCCAGCAGTCCGGAAACTATACAGCCCCAGCATTTT
CDR3: CASSPETIQPQHF

V: TRBV5-4
length: 13
size: -
J: TRBJ2-3
D: -
DNA: TGTGCCAGCAGCTTGACAGGGCCCGATACGCAGTATTTT
CDR3: CASSLTGPDTQYF

V: TRBV7-7
length: 13
size: -
J: TRBJ1-1
D: -
DNA: TGTGCTAGCAGCTTACTAACGAACACTGAAGCTTTCTTT
CDR3: CASSLLTNTEAFF

V: TRBV18
length: 12
size: -
J: TRBJ2-1
D: -
DNA: TGTGCCAGCTCACCACCCCAGGGGGAGCAGTTCTTC
CDR3: CASSPPQGEQFF

V: TRBV19
length: 15
size: -
J: TRBJ1-2
D: -
DNA: TGTGCCAGTAGGCCAGGTCACAGGGCTAACTATGGCTACACCTTC
CDR3: CASRPGHRANYGYTF

V: TRBV11-1
length: 14
size: -
J: TRBJ2-1
D: -
DNA: TGTGCCAGCAGCTTACTTGTCTCCTACAATGAGCAGTTCTTC
CDR3: CASSLLVSYNEQFF

V: TRBV28
length: 16
size: few
J: TRBJ1-3
D: TRBD1
DNA: TGTGCCAGCAGTCCCGGGACAGTGAGCTCTGGAAACACCATATATTTT
CDR3: CASSPGTVSSGNTIYF